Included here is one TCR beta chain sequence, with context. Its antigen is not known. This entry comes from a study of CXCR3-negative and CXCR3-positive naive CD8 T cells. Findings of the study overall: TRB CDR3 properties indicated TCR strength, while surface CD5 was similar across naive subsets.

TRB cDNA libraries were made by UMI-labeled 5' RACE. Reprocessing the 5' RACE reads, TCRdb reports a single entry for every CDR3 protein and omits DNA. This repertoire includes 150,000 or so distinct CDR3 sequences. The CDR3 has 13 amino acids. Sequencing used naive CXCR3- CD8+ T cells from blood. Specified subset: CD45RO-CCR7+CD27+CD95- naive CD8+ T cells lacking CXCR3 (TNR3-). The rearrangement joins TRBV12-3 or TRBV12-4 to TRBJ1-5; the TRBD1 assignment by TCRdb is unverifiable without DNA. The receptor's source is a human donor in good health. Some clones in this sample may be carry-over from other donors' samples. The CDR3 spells CASSPLGSQPQHF.